Listed here are 27 T cell receptor beta chains from one sample, sequenced in a study of blood T cells in healthy people across ages. PCR was performed a second time for about 7 to 11 cycles using a sample-barcoded 5' primer and a J-beta primer mix. TCRdb reanalysed the 5' RACE reads using MiXCR and keeps one entry per CDR3 protein. The repertoire holds 1.5 million to 2 million distinct CDR3 sequences, 25% to 30% seen once, with 6.5% to 8.5% in the top ten. Sample: blood. Every receptor here comes from a woman aged 25 to 39 in good health.

V and J are TRBV5-1 and TRBJ2-7; TRBD2 matches at 7 bases. The CDR3 is 16 amino acids. Trimming removed 1 base from V and 0 bases from J; junction bases left unmatched: 7. CDR1 and CDR2 from the germline V gene are SGHRS and YFSETQ. The CDR3 protein is CASSLIPGGSSYEQYF. CDR3 coding DNA: TGCGCCAGCAGCTTGATCCCGGGCGGGAGCTCCTACGAGCAGTACTTC.

This clonotype occurred many times. The DNA for the CDR3 is TGCAGCGTTGAAAACCGGGACAGTCCTCCCTACGAGCAGTACTTC. This translates into CSVENRDSPPYEQYF. The chain is built from TRBV29-1 and TRBJ2-7; 7 bases fit TRBD1. Germline loops: CDR1 SQVTM, CDR2 ANQGSEA. V shed 2 bases and J 2 bases; nucleotides not matched to a gene: 9. The CDR3 covers 15 residues.

This clonotype was seen only a few times. The chain joins TRBV6-6 to TRBJ1-1; D perhaps matches TRBD1 (6 bases). Deletions cut 6 bases from V and 1 base from J, with 15 bases between. This CDR3 spans 15 amino acids. Germline loops: CDR1 MNHNY, CDR2 SVGAGI (reference sequence). The DNA of the CDR3 is TGTGCCAGCAGCCCACAGGGTAAGAAGAACACTGAAGCTTTCTTT. It encodes CASSPQGKKNTEAFF.

This clonotype was counted ten times or more. The chain employs TRBV5-1 and TRBJ2-7; D gene uncertain. The CDR3 covers 13 residues. Germline V CDR1 and CDR2: SGHRS, YFSETQ. The V and J ends lost 4 bases and 3 bases respectively, with 11 bases between them. The CDR3 loop reads CASSLEMGYEQYF. The CDR3 DNA follows: TGCGCCAGCAGCCTGGAGATGGGCTACGAGCAGTACTTC.

This clonotype was detected only a few times. This rearrangement joins TRBV7-2 to TRBJ2-4, with TRBD1 identical over 7 bases. Germline CDR1 is SGHTA and CDR2 is FQGNSA. CDR3 length equals 14 residues. J was trimmed by 7 bases and V by 1 base; bases with no gene match: 4. CDR3 in amino acids: CASSLGPRGNIQYF. The CDR3, as DNA: TGTGCCAGCAGCTTAGGTCCCAGGGGGAACATTCAGTACTTC.

The gene calls are TRBV5-6 and TRBJ2-1; 11 bases line up with TRBD2. The CDR3 is made up of 15 amino acids. The germline V gene has CDR1 SGHDT and CDR2 YYEEEE. Trimming at V came to 4 bases and at J to 6 bases, leaving 6 bases not matched to a gene. Here the CDR3 DNA reads TGTGCCAGCAGCCCCATGGGACTAGCGGTCAATGAGCAGTTCTTC. Amino acids: CASSPMGLAVNEQFF. The full variable domain, completed using reference TRBV5-6 and TRBJ2-1, is DAGVTQSPTHLIKTRGQQVTLRCSPKSGHDTVSWYQQALGQGPQFIFQYYEEEERQRGNFPDRFSGHQFPNYSSELNVNALLLGDSALYLCASSPMGLAVNEQFFGPGTRLTVL.

There are many counts of this clonotype. J is TRBJ2-7 and V is TRBV7-2, with D tentatively TRBD2 (7 bases). V gave up 5 bases and J gave up 0 bases, with 17 bases separating them. Germline-derived CDR1 and CDR2 are SGHTA and FQGNSA. The CDR3 is 16 residues long. CDR3 sequence: CASSHRGAGDSYEQYF. CDR3 sequence (DNA): TGTGCCAGCAGCCATCGGGGGGCGGGAGACTCCTACGAGCAGTACTTC.

There are many counts of this clonotype. The chain uses TRBV29-1 and TRBJ1-1; D is ambiguous. The length of the CDR3 is 11 residues. Trimming shortened V by 4 bases and J by 2 bases, and 5 bases separated the two germline ends. CDR1 SQVTM and CDR2 ANQGSEA come from the germline V gene. The CDR3 is CSVASNTEAFF. CDR3 bases: TGCAGCGTTGCATCTAACACTGAAGCTTTCTTT.

The chain is built from TRBV20-1 and TRBJ2-1; possible D gene TRBD1, 5 bases. This CDR3 is built from 15 residues. In germline, CDR1 is DFQATT, CDR2 SNEGSKA (reference sequence). V lost 5 bases and J 5 bases, leaving 19 bases between the germline ends. CDR3 sequence: CSAPGRASNHNEQFF. DNA of the CDR3: TGCAGTGCTCCAGGGCGAGCGAGCAATCACAATGAGCAGTTCTTC.

The chain uses TRBV12-3 or TRBV12-4 and TRBJ1-5; maybe TRBD1 (6 bases). Trimming shortened V by 6 bases and J by 2 bases, and 11 bases separated the two germline ends. This CDR3 comprises 14 residues. CDR3 residues: CASSGRQGNQPQHF. As DNA, the CDR3 is TGTGCCAGCAGCGGAAGACAGGGCAATCAGCCCCAGCATTTT.

The rearrangement uses TRBV27 and TRBJ2-3; no reliable D call. Germline CDR1 reads MNHEY; CDR2 reads SMNVEV (reference sequence). Between the trimmed V and J ends, which lost 8 bases and 3 bases, there was a span of 15 bases. The CDR3 extends over 14 amino acids. The CDR3 loop is CASRLSPATDTQYF. CDR3 in DNA: TGTGCCAGCCGCCTGTCTCCGGCGACAGATACGCAGTATTTT.

On this clonotype: Germline and junction disagree at one end, which may indicate a read error. This chain connects TRBV28 to TRBJ2-6, with a weak D call TRBD1 (5 bases). The V gene's germline CDR1 is MDHEN and CDR2 SYDVKM. The CDR3 has 14 amino acids. The CDR3 region is CASSVISGASVLTF. In DNA, the CDR3 is TGTGCCAGCAGCGTCATCTCTGGGGCCAGCGTCCTGACTTTC.

This clonotype was seen more than once but under ten times. The V gene is TRBV11-3, the J gene TRBJ2-2; no clear D gene. The CDR3 sequence is 16 residues long. V lost 5 bases and J lost 0, with 13 bases in between. Germline V gene lookup returns CDR1 SGHNT and CDR2 YENEEA. The CDR3 here is CASSPVRGSNTGELFF. The CDR3 region has the DNA TGTGCCAGCAGCCCGGTGAGAGGCTCGAACACCGGGGAGCTGTTTTTT.

Many counts were recorded for this clonotype. The genes are TRBV7-2 and TRBJ2-5; 8 nucleotides match TRBD2. Losses at the gene ends were 1 base for V and 5 bases for J; bases not matched to a gene: 6. Germline lookup yields CDR1 SGHTA and CDR2 FQGNSA. The CDR3 consists of 15 residues. DNA of the CDR3: TGTGCCAGCAGCTTAGTAGGGACTAGTCGGGAGACCCAGTACTTC. Its protein is CASSLVGTSRETQYF. Supplemented by reference TRBV7-2 and TRBJ2-5, the full variable domain reads GAGVSQSPSNKVTEKGKDVELRCDPISGHTALYWYRQSLGQGLEFLIYFQGNSAPDKSGLPSDRFSAERTGGSVSTLTIQRTQQEDSAVYLCASSLVGTSRETQYFGPGTRLLVL.

The V gene is TRBV29-1, the J gene TRBJ2-2, with 7 bases identical to TRBD1. V shed 7 bases, J shed 0 bases, and the junction held 2 bases outside the gene matches. CDR1 SQVTM and CDR2 ANQGSEA come from the germline V gene. The CDR3 sequence is 13 residues long. The CDR3: CSGGQTNTGELFF. The DNA for the CDR3 is TGCAGCGGGGGACAGACGAACACCGGGGAGCTGTTTTTT.

The chain carries TRBV5-1 and TRBJ1-1; possibly TRBD1 for D (5 bases). V lost 3 bases and J 6 bases, leaving 6 bases between the germline ends. Germline V gene lookup returns CDR1 SGHRS and CDR2 YFSETQ. The length of the CDR3 is 11 residues. CDR3 coding DNA: TGCGCCAGCAGCTGGGGGGCTGAAGCTTTCTTT. Translating gives CASSWGAEAFF.

The CDR3 DNA reads TGTGCCAGCAGCTTGAGGACCACTACTGAAGCTTTCTTT. It codes for CASSLRTTTEAFF. This chain joins TRBV7-9 and TRBJ1-1; no reliable D call. This CDR3 comprises 13 residues. Trimming cost V 3 bases and J 5 bases, with 10 bases left between them. Germline loops: CDR1 SEHNR, CDR2 FQNEAQ (reference sequence).

This clonotype was seen more than once but under ten times. The gene calls are TRBV11-2 and TRBJ1-6; D unresolved. Per the germline V gene, CDR1 is SGHAT and CDR2 is FQNNGV. The CDR3 runs to 17 residues. V dropped 5 bases and J dropped 9 bases, with 23 bases sitting between them. The CDR3 region has the DNA TGTGCCAGCAGCCGCCGTCTGGTTCCCGGCCGAGGTTCACCCCTCCACTTT. It codes for CASSRRLVPGRGSPLHF.

The chain recombines TRBV10-3 with TRBJ2-7; either TRBD1 or TRBD2 may fit D (5 bases each). The germline V gene has CDR1 ENHRY and CDR2 SYGVKD. V was cut by 4 bases and J by 4 bases, with 11 bases left in between. The CDR3 is 13 residues long. The CDR3 loop is CAISGGVGYEQYF. DNA of the CDR3: TGTGCCATCAGTGGAGGGGTGGGGTACGAGCAGTACTTC.

This clonotype was found a few times. The V and J genes are TRBV6-5 and TRBJ1-4; possible D gene TRBD1, 5 bases. The ends were cut back, 2 bases at V and 7 bases at J, with 11 bases in the middle. CDR1 MNHEY and CDR2 SVGAGI come from the germline V gene. The CDR3 runs to 14 residues. The CDR3 coding sequence is TGTGCCAGCAGTTACGGGGGTGAAACTGAAAAACTGTTTTTT. As protein: CASSYGGETEKLFF.

The chain employs TRBV5-5 and TRBJ1-5, with D uncertain. The CDR3 totals 15 residues. Germline CDR1 and CDR2: SGHKS and YYEKEE (reference sequence). Trimming cost V 4 bases and J 7 bases, with 18 bases left between them. The CDR3 DNA reads as TGTGCCAGCAGCCTAGACGGGCGTGGGAGGCAGCCCCAGCATTTT. Translation: CASSLDGRGRQPQHF.

This clonotype came up once. The J gene is TRBJ2-7, the V gene TRBV7-2; TRBD2 matches at 8 bases. Losses at the gene ends were 5 bases for V and 0 bases for J; bases not matched to a gene: 6. The CDR3 consists of 15 residues. Germline V gene sequence: CDR1 SGHTA, CDR2 FQGNSA. The CDR3 loop reads CASSPLAAGSYEQYF. In DNA, the CDR3 is TGTGCCAGCAGCCCACTAGCGGCCGGCTCCTACGAGCAGTACTTC. The full variable domain, its missing parts supplied by reference TRBV7-2 and TRBJ2-7, is GAGVSQSPSNKVTEKGKDVELRCDPISGHTALYWYRQSLGQGLEFLIYFQGNSAPDKSGLPSDRFSAERTGGSVSTLTIQRTQQEDSAVYLCASSPLAAGSYEQYFGPGTRLTVT.

The rearrangement links TRBV10-1 to TRBJ2-3; 9 positions agree with TRBD2. The CDR3 contains 15 residues. With V trimmed by 2 bases and J by 6 bases, 6 bases remained unmatched. Germline-derived CDR1 and CDR2 are WNHNN and SYGVQD (reference sequence). The CDR3 loop is CASSEPSGDVDTQYF. CDR3 sequence (DNA): TGCGCCAGCAGTGAGCCTAGCGGGGATGTGGATACGCAGTATTTT.

The rearrangement links TRBV7-9 to TRBJ2-5, with D perhaps matching TRBD1 (6 bases). The CDR3 is made up of 15 amino acids. The germline gives CDR1 SEHNR, CDR2 FQNEAQ (reference sequence). The V end lost 3 bases, the J end lost 5 bases, and 16 bases lay between the germline ends. CDR3 DNA: TGTGCCAGCAGCTTCTGGGCAGTCACAGGGGAGACCCAGTACTTC. Translated: CASSFWAVTGETQYF.

Only a few counts were recorded for this clonotype. The rearrangement links TRBV27 to TRBJ2-1; D may be TRBD1 or TRBD2 (5 bases each). Germline V gene data show CDR1 as MNHEY and CDR2 as SMNVEV (reference sequence). The germline V and J ends were trimmed by 6 bases and 0 bases, with 12 bases remaining between them. The CDR3 sequence is 15 residues long. This CDR3 is CASRSRGVSYNEQFF. CDR3 bases: TGTGCCAGCAGGTCTAGGGGAGTCTCCTACAATGAGCAGTTCTTC.

This clonotype was picked up a small number of times. This chain joins TRBV5-1 and TRBJ1-2; no reliable D call. CDR1 SGHRS and CDR2 YFSETQ come from the germline V gene. CDR3 length equals 12 residues. Trimming removed 0 bases at V and 8 bases at J, with 8 bases between. This chain's CDR3 is CASSLGQIGYTF. The CDR3 DNA is TGCGCCAGCAGCTTGGGGCAGATCGGCTACACCTTC.

This chain connects TRBV20-1 to TRBJ2-5, with D possibly matching TRBD2 (5 bases). V lost 6 bases, J lost 2 bases, and 19 bases lay in between. Per the germline V gene, CDR1 is DFQATT and CDR2 is SNEGSKA (reference sequence). The CDR3 spans 15 residues. CDR3 loop: CSATRGSGEQETQYF. The DNA of the CDR3 is TGCAGTGCCACCCGGGGAAGCGGAGAGCAAGAGACCCAGTACTTC.